This note documents a single T cell receptor (beta chain) sequence. Its antigen is unidentified. The data originate from a study of somatic mutations in cytotoxic T cells in rheumatoid arthritis. Regarding the study as a whole: With roughly 62 patients examined, roughly 8 had a largest CD8+ clone exceeding 20% of CD8+ cells.

V gave up 5 bases and J gave up 6 bases; unmatched junction bases: 4. The length of the CDR3 is 15 residues. In germline, CDR1 is LNHDA, CDR2 SQIVND (reference sequence). The data were produced by immunoSEQ multiplex PCR, yet TCRdb's version contains in-frame clones alone and is incomplete. The sample lists under 12,000 clones, around 80% occurring once. The sample was CD8+ T cells sorted from blood. This sequence joins TRBV19 and TRBJ2-1, with TRBD2 matching 13 bases. This TCR was sampled from a woman aged 55-75 years with rheumatoid arthritis. CDR3 sequence (DNA): TGTGCCAGTAGTCGGACTAGCGGGAGCGCCAATGAGCAGTTCTTC. Translation gives CASSRTSGSANEQFF.